A single sample is the source of the 24 T cell receptor beta chains below, sequenced in a study of molecular identifiers for immune sequencing clone quantification. TCRdb recomputed calls from the PCR reads with MiXCR, one row per CDR3 protein. The data hold under 800,000 distinct CDR3 sequences, with about 25% observed a single time. The sequencing input was naive CD8+ T cells from blood, with Jurkat cell RNA spiked in. Subset of the sample: FACS-sorted CD8+CD4-CCR7+CD45RA+ naive T cells. The receptor set was obtained from a human donor in good health. Some libraries in this study had Jurkat cell RNA spiked in.

This clonotype was found many times. The chain uses TRBV5-1 and TRBJ2-1; 7 bases are a match to TRBD2. V lost 0 bases and J lost 8; bases outside the gene matches: 8. In germline, CDR1 is SGHRS, CDR2 YFSETQ. The CDR3 is 15 residues long. The CDR3 region is CASSLASGTEYEQFF. DNA for the CDR3: TGCGCCAGCAGCTTGGCCAGCGGGACCGAGTATGAGCAGTTCTTC.

As concerns this clonotype: This may arise from a read error, as a much more abundant clone is one base away. The rearrangement joins TRBV4-3 to TRBJ2-3; maybe TRBD2 (6 bases). The V gene lost 3 bases and the J gene lost 2 bases, with 15 bases spanning the gap. This CDR3 contains 16 residues. Germline V lookup: CDR1 LGHNA, CDR2 YSLEER. CDR3 in DNA: TGCGCCAGCAGCCATATGGCTAGCGAAGTCACAGATACGCAGTATTTT. Its protein is CASSHMASEVTDTQYF.

This clonotype was seen ten or more times. The chain recombines TRBV7-2 with TRBJ2-1, with a possible D match to TRBD1 (5 bases). Germline values: CDR1 SGHTA, CDR2 FQGNSA. This CDR3 region has 13 residues. Trimming stripped 1 base from V and 9 bases from J, with 10 bases between. Here the CDR3 DNA reads TGTGCCAGCAGCTTAGACAGGCTTCCTGAGCAGTTCTTC. It is translated as CASSLDRLPEQFF.

This clonotype was detected a few times. Since a much larger clone is just one base distant, this may be a read error. This chain connects TRBV6-6 to TRBJ2-3; D gene uncertain. Germline-derived CDR1 and CDR2 are MNHNY and SVGAGI (reference sequence). This CDR3 comprises 12 residues. V lost 5 bases to trimming and J lost 2 bases, with 5 bases between them. The CDR3 protein is CASSMATDTQYF. The CDR3 coding sequence is TGTGCCAGCAGTATGGCCACAGATACGCAGTATTTT.

This clonotype was counted many times. V gene TRBV5-1 combines with J gene TRBJ1-1, with D possibly matching TRBD1 (5 bases). The V gene's germline CDR1 is SGHRS and CDR2 YFSETQ. V was clipped by 4 bases and J by 6 bases, with 13 bases between them. The CDR3 has 13 residues. The CDR3 sequence: CASSKGADAEAFF. CDR3 sequence (DNA): TGCGCCAGCAGCAAAGGGGCTGACGCTGAAGCTTTCTTT. The full variable domain, with the rest looked up from reference TRBV5-1 and TRBJ1-1, is KAGVTQTPRYLIKTRGQQVTLSCSPISGHRSVSWYQQTPGQGLQFLFEYFSETQRNKGNFPGRFSGRQFSNSRSEMNVSTLELGDSALYLCASSKGADAEAFFGQGTRLTVV.

This clonotype was seen at least ten times. This chain links TRBV4-3 with TRBJ2-3; 7 nucleotides match TRBD1. Germline V gene sequence: CDR1 LGHNA, CDR2 YSLEER. The length of the CDR3 is 17 residues. The V and J ends lost 0 bases and 4 bases, in that order; junction bases with no gene match: 10. The CDR3 DNA reads TGCGCCAGCAGCCAAGATCGCTTGAGACAGGGTTCAGATACGCAGTATTTT. This translates into CASSQDRLRQGSDTQYF.

This clonotype was detected only once. The chain employs TRBV7-6 and TRBJ2-2, with 7 bases identical to TRBD2. Germline V gene sequence: CDR1 SGHVS, CDR2 FNYEAQ. The CDR3 covers 18 residues. The trim removed 5 bases at V and 6 bases at J, leaving 18 bases unmatched. CDR3 amino acids: CASSLDFRGGGSAGELFF. For the CDR3, the DNA is TGTGCCAGCAGCCTCGACTTTAGGGGTGGCGGGAGTGCCGGGGAGCTGTTTTTT.

The V gene is TRBV3-1, the J gene TRBJ2-3, with TRBD2 as a possible D gene (5 bases). The CDR3 loop spans 14 amino acids. Germline CDR1 and CDR2: LGHDT and YNNKEL (reference sequence). Trimming removed 2 bases from V and 6 bases from J, with 12 bases in between. The CDR3 protein is CASSQIAREDTQYF. CDR3 DNA sequence: TGTGCCAGCAGCCAAATTGCGAGGGAGGATACGCAGTATTTT.

As to this clonotype: This likely came from a read error, as a far larger clone is one base away. The DNA is left out, because the CDR3 cannot be placed on it with certainty; the CDR3 is given as TCRdb lists it. The chain links TRBV9 to TRBJ2-3; whether TRBD2, the table's D call, matches the DNA was not checked. Germline values: CDR1 SGDLS, CDR2 YYNGEE. The CDR3 is 14 amino acids long, termini counted. CDR3 sequence reads: CASSVGGGTDTRYF.

Comments on this clonotype: This clone may be a read error of a much larger clone one base away. V usage is TRBV28 and J usage is TRBJ2-7, with 11 bases fitting TRBD2. Per germline, CDR1 MDHEN and CDR2 SYDVKM. The CDR3 totals 15 residues. Germline trimming cut 4 bases from V and 9 bases from J; bases unmatched to any gene: 11. The CDR3: CASSSPLAGVHAQYF. The CDR3 DNA reads as TGTGCCAGCAGTTCCCCACTAGCGGGAGTCCACGCGCAGTACTTC.

This clonotype was counted many times. The CDR3 spells CSASTGSSPYEQYF. The CDR3 DNA reads as TGCAGTGCTAGTACCGGGAGTTCACCATACGAGCAGTACTTC. The chain combines TRBV20-1 with TRBJ2-7; possible D gene TRBD2, 6 bases. Between the trimmed V and J ends, which lost 3 bases and 4 bases, there was a span of 16 bases. The CDR3 has 14 residues. Germline V gene sequence: CDR1 DFQATT, CDR2 SNEGSKA (reference sequence).

In regard to this clonotype: No conserved phenylalanine or tryptophan ends this CDR3, so it is likely a read error. V is TRBV29-1 and J is TRBJ2-1; TRBD2 agrees at 9 bases. The CDR3 totals 18 residues. V was clipped by 3 bases and J by 4 bases; unmatched bases: 16. Germline V gives CDR1 SQVTM, CDR2 ANQGSEA. The DNA for the CDR3 is TGCAGCGTTGAGTGGCGGGGGGGCCGACTGTCAACTTACAATGAGCAGTTCCTC. It codes for CSVEWRGGRLSTYNEQFL.

To note about this clonotype: This could be a read error, since a much larger clone is one nucleotide away. V gene TRBV12-3 or TRBV12-4 combines with J gene TRBJ2-1, with D maybe TRBD2 (5 bases). Trimming took off 6 bases at V and 3 bases at J, with 18 bases between the two ends. The CDR3 loop spans 16 amino acids. This CDR3 is CASRLPPGLLYNEQFF. DNA for the CDR3: TGTGCCAGCAGACTACCCCCAGGACTTCTCTACAATGAGCAGTTCTTC.

This clonotype has more than one count but fewer than ten. This chain connects TRBV5-1 to TRBJ2-2, with D maybe TRBD2 (6 bases). The CDR3 totals 13 residues. Trimming pared 8 bases from V and 3 bases from J, leaving 11 bases between. Germline CDR1 reads SGHRS; CDR2 reads YFSETQ. This CDR3 is CASIGDYTGELFF. The CDR3 DNA reads TGCGCCAGTATAGGGGACTACACCGGGGAGCTGTTTTTT.

This clonotype turned up a few times. The gene calls are TRBV13 and TRBJ1-2, with D possibly being TRBD1 (5 bases). Germline loops: CDR1 PRHDT, CDR2 FYEKMQ (reference sequence). Between the trimmed V and J ends, which lost 0 bases and 0 bases, there was a span of 11 bases. The length of the CDR3 is 16 residues. CDR3 coding DNA: TGTGCCAGCAGCTTAGGCCCCCAGGGCGCTAACTATGGCTACACCTTC. Residues: CASSLGPQGANYGYTF.

The chain has TRBV29-1 and TRBJ2-7; a weak D match, TRBD1 (7 bases). Trimming cost V 3 bases and J 3 bases, with 21 bases left between them. The CDR3 spans 16 residues. CDR1 and CDR2 (germline): SQVTM, ANQGSEA. The CDR3 reads CSVELVQGGANYEQYF. The CDR3 region has the DNA TGCAGCGTTGAGTTAGTTCAGGGGGGCGCGAACTACGAGCAGTACTTC.

Details on this clonotype: Just one base apart from a much larger clone, this may be a read error. The chain joins TRBV20-1 to TRBJ1-1; D might be TRBD1 (5 bases). CDR1 is DFQATT, CDR2 SNEGSKA, per germline (reference sequence). V lost 6 bases, J lost 3 bases, and 17 bases lay in between. This CDR3 comprises 14 residues. The CDR3 sequence: CSARGGAMDTEAFF. CDR3 coding DNA: TGCAGTGCGAGGGGCGGGGCCATGGACACTGAAGCTTTCTTT.

For this clonotype: Its ends do not fully match the called genes, so a read error is possible. The chain combines TRBV28 with TRBJ2-1; D is unresolved. The germline gives CDR1 MDHEN, CDR2 SYDVKM. The length of the CDR3 is 15 residues. DNA for the CDR3: TGTGCCAGCAGTTTTATAGCCGAAACCTACAATAAGCAGTTCTTC. Translation: CASSFIAETYNKQFF.

This clonotype was detected many times. The chain links TRBV4-1 to TRBJ2-7; 7 bases align to TRBD1. Germline V gene lookup returns CDR1 MGHRA and CDR2 YSYEKL. V was clipped by 1 base and J by 3 bases; unmatched bases: 6. This CDR3 is built from 15 residues. Here the CDR3 DNA reads TGCGCCAGCAGCCAAGGTGTGACAGGGAACTACGAGCAGTACTTC. Amino acids: CASSQGVTGNYEQYF.

Notes on this clonotype: With a much larger clone just one base away, this may be a read error. This chain joins TRBV28 and TRBJ2-3; 10 bases align to TRBD1. Germline V CDR1 and CDR2: MDHEN, SYDVKM. The CDR3 covers 18 residues. With 11 bases clipped from V and 1 base from J, the junction kept 18 bases outside the gene matches. The CDR3 loop is CAGTEPSGTGDGTDTQYF. CDR3 nucleotides: TGTGCCGGCACCGAACCCTCCGGGACAGGGGATGGCACAGATACGCAGTATTTT.

Regarding this clonotype: At one of its ends the junction is not consistent with the germline gene, which may arise from a read error. The J gene is TRBJ2-7, the V gene TRBV15; D ambiguous. This CDR3 has 15 amino acids. Germline CDR1 LNHNV, CDR2 YYDKDF (reference sequence). CDR3 sequence (DNA): TGTGCCATCAGCAGAGATAAACTTGGCGGCTACGAGCAGTACTTC. Its translation is CAISRDKLGGYEQYF.

There are many counts of this clonotype. The chain has TRBV27 and TRBJ1-1; a weak D match, TRBD1 (6 bases). V was shortened by 4 bases and J by 2 bases, with 14 bases between the two germline ends. Germline values: CDR1 MNHEY, CDR2 SMNVEV (reference sequence). The CDR3 totals 15 residues. CDR3 protein: CASSYGGGGNTEAFF. Written as DNA, the CDR3 is TGTGCCAGCAGTTACGGCGGGGGCGGTAACACTGAAGCTTTCTTT.

Turning to this clonotype: One base away lies a much larger clone, so this may be a sequencing read error. The chain couples TRBV30 to TRBJ2-3, with D possibly TRBD2 on 5 matching bases. The germline gives CDR1 GTSNPN, CDR2 SVGIG (reference sequence). The V end was cut by 4 bases, the J end by 2 bases, with 16 bases between. There are 15 residues in the CDR3. The CDR3 sequence: CAWNEGSSITDTQYF. The DNA of the CDR3 is TGTGCCTGGAATGAGGGTTCAAGTATCACAGATACGCAGTATTTT.

This sequence joins TRBV4-3 and TRBJ2-7, with 7 bases that match TRBD1. The CDR3 is 14 residues long. V was clipped by 4 bases and J by 6 bases; unmatched bases: 9. CDR1 is LGHNA, CDR2 YSLEER, per germline. CDR3 DNA: TGCGCCAGCAGCCCGGGGACAGCCCCCCTCGAGCAGTACTTC. The encoded protein is CASSPGTAPLEQYF.